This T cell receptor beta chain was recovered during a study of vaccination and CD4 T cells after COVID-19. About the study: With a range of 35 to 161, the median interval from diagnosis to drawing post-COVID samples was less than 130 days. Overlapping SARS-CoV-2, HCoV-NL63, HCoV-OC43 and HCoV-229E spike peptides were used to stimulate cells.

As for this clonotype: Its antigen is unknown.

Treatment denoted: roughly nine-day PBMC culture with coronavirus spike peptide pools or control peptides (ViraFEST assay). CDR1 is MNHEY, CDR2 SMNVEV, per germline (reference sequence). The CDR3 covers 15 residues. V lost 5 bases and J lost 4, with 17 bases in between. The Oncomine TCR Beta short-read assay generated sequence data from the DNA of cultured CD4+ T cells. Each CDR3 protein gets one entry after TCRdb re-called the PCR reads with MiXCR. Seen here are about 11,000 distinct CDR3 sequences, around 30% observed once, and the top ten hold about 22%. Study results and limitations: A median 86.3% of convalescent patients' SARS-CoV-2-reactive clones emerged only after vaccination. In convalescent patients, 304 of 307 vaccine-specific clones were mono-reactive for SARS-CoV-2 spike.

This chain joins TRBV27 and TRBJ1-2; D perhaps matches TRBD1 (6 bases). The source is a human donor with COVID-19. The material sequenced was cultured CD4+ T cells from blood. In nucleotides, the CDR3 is TGTGCCAGCAGTCCTAGCCAGGGGTGGGGCTATGGCTACACCTTC. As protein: CASSPSQGWGYGYTF.